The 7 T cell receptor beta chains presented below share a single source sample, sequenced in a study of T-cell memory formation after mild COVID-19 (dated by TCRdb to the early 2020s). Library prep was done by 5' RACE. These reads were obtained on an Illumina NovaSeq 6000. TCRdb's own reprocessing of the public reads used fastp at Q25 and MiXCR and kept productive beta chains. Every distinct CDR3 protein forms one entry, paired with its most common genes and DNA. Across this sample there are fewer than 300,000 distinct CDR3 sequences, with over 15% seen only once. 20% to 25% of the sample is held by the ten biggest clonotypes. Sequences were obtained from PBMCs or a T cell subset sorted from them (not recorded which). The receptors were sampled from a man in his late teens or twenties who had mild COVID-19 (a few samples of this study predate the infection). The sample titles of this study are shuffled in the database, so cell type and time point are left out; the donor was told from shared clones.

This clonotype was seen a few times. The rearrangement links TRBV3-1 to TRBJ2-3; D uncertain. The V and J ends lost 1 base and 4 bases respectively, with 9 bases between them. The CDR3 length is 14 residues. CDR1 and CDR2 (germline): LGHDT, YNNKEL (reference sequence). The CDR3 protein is CASSQGLSSDTQYF. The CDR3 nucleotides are TGTGCCAGCAGCCAAGGGTTGAGCTCAGATACGCAGTATTTT.

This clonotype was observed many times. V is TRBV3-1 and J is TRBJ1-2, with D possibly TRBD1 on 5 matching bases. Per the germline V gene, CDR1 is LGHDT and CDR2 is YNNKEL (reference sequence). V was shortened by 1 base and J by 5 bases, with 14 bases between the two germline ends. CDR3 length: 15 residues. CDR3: CASSQGRGVEYGYTF. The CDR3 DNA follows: TGTGCCAGCAGCCAAGGCCGGGGGGTGGAGTATGGCTACACCTTC.

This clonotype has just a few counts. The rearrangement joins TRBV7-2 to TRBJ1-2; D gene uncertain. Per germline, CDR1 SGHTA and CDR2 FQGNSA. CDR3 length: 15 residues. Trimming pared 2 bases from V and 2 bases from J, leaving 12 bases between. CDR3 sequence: CASSLFRQDNYGYTF. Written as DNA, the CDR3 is TGTGCCAGCAGCTTATTTCGTCAGGACAACTATGGCTACACCTTC. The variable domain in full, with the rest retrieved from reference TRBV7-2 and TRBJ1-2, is GAGVSQSPSNKVTEKGKDVELRCDPISGHTALYWYRQSLGQGLEFLIYFQGNSAPDKSGLPSDRFSAERTGGSVSTLTIQRTQQEDSAVYLCASSLFRQDNYGYTFGSGTRLTVV.

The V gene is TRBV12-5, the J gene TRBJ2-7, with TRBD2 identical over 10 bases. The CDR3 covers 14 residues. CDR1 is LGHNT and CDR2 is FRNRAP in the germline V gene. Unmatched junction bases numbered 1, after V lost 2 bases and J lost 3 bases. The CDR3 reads CASGLLAGDYEQYV. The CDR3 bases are TGTGCTAGTGGTTTGCTAGCGGGGGACTACGAGCAGTACGTC.

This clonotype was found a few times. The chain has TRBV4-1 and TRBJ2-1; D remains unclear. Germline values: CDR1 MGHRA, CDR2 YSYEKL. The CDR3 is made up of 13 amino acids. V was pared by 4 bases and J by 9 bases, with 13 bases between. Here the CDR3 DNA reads TGCGCCAGCAGCCGTAACCTCGCCGGTGAGCAGTTCTTC. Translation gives CASSRNLAGEQFF.

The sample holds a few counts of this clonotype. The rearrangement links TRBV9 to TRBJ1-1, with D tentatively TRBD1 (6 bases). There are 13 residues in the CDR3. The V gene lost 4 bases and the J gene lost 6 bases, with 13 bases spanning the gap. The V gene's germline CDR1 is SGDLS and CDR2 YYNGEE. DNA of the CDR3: TGTGCCAGCAGCAAAGGGGGGGGCCCTGAAGCTTTCTTT. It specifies CASSKGGGPEAFF.

CDR3 protein: CASSPQTGQGAGTEAFF. Written as DNA, the CDR3 is TGTGCCAGCTCACCACAGACGGGACAGGGGGCGGGCACTGAAGCTTTCTTT. This chain links TRBV18 with TRBJ1-1; 12 bases align to TRBD1. CDR3 length: 17 residues. CDR1 is KGHSH, CDR2 LQKENI, per germline. V shed 1 base and J 4 bases; nucleotides not matched to a gene: 7. The variable domain in full, completed from reference TRBV18 and TRBJ1-1, reads NAGVMQNPRHLVRRRGQEARLRCSPMKGHSHVYWYRQLPEEGLKFMVYLQKENIIDESGMPKERFSAEFPKEGPSILRIQQVVRGDSAAYFCASSPQTGQGAGTEAFFGQGTRLTVV.